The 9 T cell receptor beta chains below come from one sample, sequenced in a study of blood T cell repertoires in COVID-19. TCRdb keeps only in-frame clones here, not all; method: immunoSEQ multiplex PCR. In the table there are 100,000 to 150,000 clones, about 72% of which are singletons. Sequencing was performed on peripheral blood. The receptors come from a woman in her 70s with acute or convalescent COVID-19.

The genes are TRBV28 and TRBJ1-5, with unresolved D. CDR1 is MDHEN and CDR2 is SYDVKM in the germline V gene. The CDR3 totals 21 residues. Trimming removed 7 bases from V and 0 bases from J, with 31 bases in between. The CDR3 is CASTRRYEGAAPSYSNQPQHF. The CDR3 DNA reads TGTGCCAGCACCCGCCGGTATGAGGGCGCCGCGCCCTCTTATAGCAATCAGCCCCAGCATTTT.

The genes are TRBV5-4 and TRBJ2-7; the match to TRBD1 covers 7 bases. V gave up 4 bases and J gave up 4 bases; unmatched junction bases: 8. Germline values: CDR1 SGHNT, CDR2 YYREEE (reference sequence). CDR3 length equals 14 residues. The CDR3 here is CASSPSLTGYEQYF. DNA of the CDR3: TGTGCCAGCAGCCCTTCCCTGACAGGGTACGAGCAGTACTTC.

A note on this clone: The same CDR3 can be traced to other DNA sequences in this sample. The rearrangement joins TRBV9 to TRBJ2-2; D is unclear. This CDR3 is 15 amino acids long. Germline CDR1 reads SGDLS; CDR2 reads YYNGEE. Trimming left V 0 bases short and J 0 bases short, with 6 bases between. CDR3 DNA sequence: TGTGCCAGCAGCGTAGGATTAGCGAACACCGGGGAGCTGTTTTTT. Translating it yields CASSVGLANTGELFF. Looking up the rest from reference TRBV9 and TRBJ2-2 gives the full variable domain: DSGVTQTPKHLITATGQRVTLRCSPRSGDLSVYWYQQSLDQGLQFLIQYYNGEERAKGNILERFSAQQFPDLHSELNLSSLELGDSALYFCASSVGLANTGELFFGEGSRLTVL.

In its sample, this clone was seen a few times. CDR3: CASSISSGGLETQYF. In DNA, the CDR3 is TGTGCCAGTAGTATATCTAGCGGGGGGTTAGAGACCCAGTACTTC. This chain connects TRBV19 to TRBJ2-5; 11 positions agree with TRBD2. This CDR3 is built from 15 residues. Germline loops: CDR1 LNHDA, CDR2 SQIVND (reference sequence). Trimming took 2 bases from V and 4 from J; bases not matched to a gene: 3. The full variable domain, its missing parts supplied by reference TRBV19 and TRBJ2-5, is DGGITQSPKYLFRKEGQNVTLSCEQNLNHDAMYWYRQDPGQGLRLIYYSQIVNDFQKGDIAEGYSVSREKKESFPLTVTSAQKNPTAFYLCASSISSGGLETQYFGPGTRLLVL.

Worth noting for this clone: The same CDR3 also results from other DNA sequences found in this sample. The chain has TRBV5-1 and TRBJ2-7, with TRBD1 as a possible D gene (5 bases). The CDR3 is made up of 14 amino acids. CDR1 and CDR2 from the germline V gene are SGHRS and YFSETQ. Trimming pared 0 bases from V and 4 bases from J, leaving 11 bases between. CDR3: CASSLGQGPYEQYF. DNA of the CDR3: TGCGCCAGCAGCTTGGGGCAGGGTCCTTACGAGCAGTACTTC. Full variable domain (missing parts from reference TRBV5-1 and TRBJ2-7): KAGVTQTPRYLIKTRGQQVTLSCSPISGHRSVSWYQQTPGQGLQFLFEYFSETQRNKGNFPGRFSGRQFSNSRSEMNVSTLELGDSALYLCASSLGQGPYEQYFGPGTRLTVT.

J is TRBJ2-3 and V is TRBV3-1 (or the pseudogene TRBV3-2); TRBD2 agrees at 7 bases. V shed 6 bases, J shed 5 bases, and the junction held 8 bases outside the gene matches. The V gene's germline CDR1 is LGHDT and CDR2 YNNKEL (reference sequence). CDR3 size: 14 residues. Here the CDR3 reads CASRLGGSGDTQYF. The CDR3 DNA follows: TGTGCCAGCAGACTGGGGGGGAGTGGAGATACGCAGTATTTT.

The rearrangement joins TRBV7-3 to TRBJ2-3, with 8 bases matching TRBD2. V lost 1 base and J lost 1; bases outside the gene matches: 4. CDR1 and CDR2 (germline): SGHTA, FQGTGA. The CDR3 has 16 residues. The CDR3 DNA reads TGTGCCAGCAGCTTAATGCCCGGGGGGGGCACAGATACGCAGTATTTT. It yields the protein CASSLMPGGGTDTQYF.

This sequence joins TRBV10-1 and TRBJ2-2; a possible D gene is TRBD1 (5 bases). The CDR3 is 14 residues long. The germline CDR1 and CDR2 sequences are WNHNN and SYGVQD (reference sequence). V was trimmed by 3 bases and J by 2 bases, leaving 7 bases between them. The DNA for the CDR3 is TGCGCCAGCAGTGAACAGGCCAACACCGGGGAGCTGTTTTTT. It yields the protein CASSEQANTGELFF.

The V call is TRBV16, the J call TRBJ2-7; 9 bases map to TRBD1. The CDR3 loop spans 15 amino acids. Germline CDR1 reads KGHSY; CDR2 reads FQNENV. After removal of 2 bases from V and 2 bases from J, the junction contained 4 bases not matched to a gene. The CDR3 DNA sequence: TGTGCCAGCAGCCAACGGACAGGGGCCCCCTACGAGCAGTACTTC. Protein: CASSQRTGAPYEQYF.